What follows describes a single T cell receptor (beta chain). Antigen: not known. This sample was included in a study of cytomegalovirus exposure and HLA in healthy donors. This CDR3 region has 16 residues. The junction had 16 bases not matched to a gene; V was cut back by 4 bases and J by 10 bases. Germline lookup yields CDR1 SEHNR and CDR2 FQNEAQ (reference sequence). Findings and caveats of the study: Cytomegalovirus status was reportedly diagnosed by the classifier with high sensitivity and specificity.

The donors comprised healthy bone marrow donors. PCR employed 60 Vbeta and 13 Jbeta primers. Sequenced by immunoSEQ multiplex PCR; TCRdb stores in-frame clones only, minus some. The sample contains 170,000 or so clones, about 77% of which appear only once. The sequenced material came from PBMCs. The chain is built from TRBV7-9 and TRBJ2-1; 7 bases fit TRBD2. The receptor comes from a man aged 55 to 70 in good health and CMV-seronegative. This CDR3 reads CASSYKWGRAEGEQFF. The CDR3 DNA is TGTGCCAGCAGCTATAAGTGGGGGAGGGCCGAGGGAGAGCAGTTCTTC.